The 6 T cell receptor beta chains listed next were all sequenced from one sample in a study of blood T cell repertoires in COVID-19. The table came from immunoSEQ multiplex PCR; TCRdb's copy has only in-frame clones and leaves some out. This table holds roughly 110,000 clones, roughly 76% found once. The source material was peripheral blood. These TCRs come from a human donor in a cohort sampled during active COVID-19.

The chain recombines TRBV4-1 with TRBJ2-7; no definite D call. This CDR3 spans 14 amino acids. With 4 bases removed from V and 2 bases from J, the gap between germline ends came to 12 bases. Germline V lookup: CDR1 MGHRA, CDR2 YSYEKL. The CDR3 is CASSPSLAAYEQYF. The CDR3 DNA is TGCGCCAGCAGCCCCAGTTTGGCCGCCTACGAGCAGTACTTC.

The chain links TRBV30 to TRBJ2-7; 8 bases agree with TRBD1. The CDR3 spans 11 residues. Looked up from germline, CDR1 is GTSNPN and CDR2 is SVGIG (reference sequence). Germline trimming cut 1 base from V and 9 bases from J; bases unmatched to any gene: 2. This CDR3 is CAWSDGTGQYF. CDR3 nucleotide sequence: TGTGCCTGGAGTGACGGGACAGGGCAGTACTTC.

This chain links TRBV7-2 with TRBJ2-6, with TRBD1 matching over 9 bases. The germline CDR1 and CDR2 sequences are SGHTA and FQGNSA. Germline trimming cut 3 bases from V and 1 base from J; bases unmatched to any gene: 1. The CDR3 has 16 amino acids. CDR3 DNA: TGTGCCAGCAGCTTGACAGGGGGGTCTGGGGCCAACGTCCTGACTTTC. Residues: CASSLTGGSGANVLTF.

The rearrangement joins TRBV6-5 to TRBJ1-5, with TRBD1 identical over 9 bases. The CDR3 consists of 14 residues. J gave up 6 bases and V 5 bases, and 5 bases lay outside the gene matches. Germline V lookup: CDR1 MNHEY, CDR2 SVGAGI. The chain's CDR3 is CASSRTGEAQPQHF. The CDR3 DNA reads TGTGCCAGCAGTAGGACAGGGGAGGCTCAGCCCCAGCATTTT.

The chain uses TRBV30 and TRBJ2-3; the D gene is possibly TRBD2 (5 bases). Trimming left V 2 bases short and J 5 bases short, with 8 bases between. The CDR3 consists of 12 residues. CDR1 is GTSNPN and CDR2 is SVGIG in the germline V gene (reference sequence). Here the CDR3 reads CAWSLGGDTQYF. The CDR3 nucleotides read TGTGCCTGGAGTTTAGGAGGAGATACGCAGTATTTT.

This clone showed up just once. The chain links TRBV15 to TRBJ1-1; unclear D gene. Trimming cost V 1 base and J 1 base, with 7 bases left between them. Germline V CDR1 and CDR2: LNHNV, YYDKDF (reference sequence). The CDR3 sequence is 14 residues long. CDR3 in DNA: TGTGCCACCAGCAGAGTGAGAGGGAACACTGAAGCTTTCTTT. This gives the protein CATSRVRGNTEAFF.